This T cell receptor beta chain appears in the sequencing data of a study of CD8 T cells in Susac syndrome. Study overall: Sequenced Susac syndrome patients included five or six with active disease and fewer than ten who were in remission.

V was pared by 7 bases and J by 1 base, with 4 bases of the junction left unmatched. The CDR3 sequence is 12 residues long. Germline V CDR1 and CDR2: SQVTM, ANQGSEA. With random hexamers, reverse transcription was performed on roughly 0.5 to 1 ug of RNA. Amplification of the TCR beta CDR3 was carried out by immunoSEQ multiplex PCR, which spanned a total of 54 Vbeta and 13 Jbeta segments. TCRdb reprocessed the immunoSEQ multiplex PCR reads with MiXCR, giving one entry per CDR3 protein. The sample has 95,000 to 150,000 distinct CDR3 sequences; around 94% are singletons. This sequence joins TRBV29-1 and TRBJ2-7; 7 bases fit TRBD1. This receptor was identified in a human donor with Susac syndrome. Sequenced material: CD8+ T cells from PBMCs. In DNA form, the CDR3 reads TGCAGCGCGCAGGGGGTATCCTACGAGCAGTACTTC. Protein: CSAQGVSYEQYF.